Listed below are T cell receptor beta chains from one sample, sequenced in a study of long-term antiretroviral therapy in people with HIV. The table came from immunoSEQ multiplex PCR; TCRdb's copy has only in-frame clones and leaves some out. The sample contains roughly 17,000 clones, 70% to 80% of which appear only once. The specimen was unsorted PBMCs, collected 2.1 years after starting antiretroviral therapy. The receptors derive from a middle-aged man with HIV. Both conserved end residues are part of each CDR3. The order of the fields is CDR3 protein, CDR3 DNA, J gene, V gene, D gene, clone size. The D gene is left open where the match is weak. Some rows mark clone size as missing; the rest say once, few, many or name a class of expanded clone.

CDR3aa: CAWSVGTLRGPQHF
CDR3nt: TGTGCCTGGAGTGTGGGGACACTTCGTGGGCCCCAGCATTTT
j_gene: TRBJ1-5
v_gene: TRBV30
d_gene: NA
abundance: NA

CDR3aa: CAISKDKSNQPQHF
CDR3nt: TGTGCCATCAGTAAGGACAAGAGCAATCAGCCCCAGCATTTT
j_gene: TRBJ1-5
v_gene: TRBV10-3
d_gene: NA
abundance: NA

CDR3aa: CASSRPTVGSTQYF
CDR3nt: TGTGCCAGCAGCCGCCCGACAGTGGGGTCTACGCAGTATTTT
j_gene: TRBJ2-3
v_gene: TRBV6-6
d_gene: NA
abundance: NA

CDR3aa: CASGFSGGATDTQYF
CDR3nt: TGCGCCAGCGGCTTTAGCGGGGGGGCCACAGATACGCAGTATTTT
j_gene: TRBJ2-3
v_gene: TRBV4-1
d_gene: TRBD2
abundance: NA

CDR3aa: CASETGEKYQPQHF
CDR3nt: TGTGCCAGTGAGACAGGGGAAAAGTATCAGCCCCAGCATTTT
j_gene: TRBJ1-5
v_gene: TRBV19
d_gene: TRBD1
abundance: NA

CDR3aa: CASSLAPPRQDLNYGYTF
CDR3nt: TGTGCCAGCAGCTTGGCACCACCTAGACAGGACTTAAACTATGGCTACACCTTC
j_gene: TRBJ1-2
v_gene: TRBV7-9
d_gene: NA
abundance: NA

CDR3aa: CASRKSNQPQHF
CDR3nt: TGTGCCAGTAGAAAGAGCAATCAGCCCCAGCATTTT
j_gene: TRBJ1-5
v_gene: TRBV19
d_gene: NA
abundance: NA

CDR3aa: CASSRAGGSTDTQYF
CDR3nt: TGTGCCAGCAGCCGAGCGGGGGGTTCCACAGATACGCAGTATTTT
j_gene: TRBJ2-3
v_gene: TRBV11-2
d_gene: TRBD2
abundance: NA

CDR3aa: CASSYSGTTHEQYF
CDR3nt: TGTGCCAGCAGTTACTCCGGGACAACTCACGAGCAGTACTTC
j_gene: TRBJ2-7
v_gene: TRBV27
d_gene: NA
abundance: NA

CDR3aa: CSVATGVIYGYTF
CDR3nt: TGCAGCGTTGCTACAGGGGTTATCTATGGCTACACCTTC
j_gene: TRBJ1-2
v_gene: TRBV29-1
d_gene: TRBD1
abundance: once

CDR3aa: CASSLAGRDNEQFF
CDR3nt: TGTGCCAGCAGTCTAGCGGGTCGCGACAATGAGCAGTTCTTC
j_gene: TRBJ2-1
v_gene: TRBV6-6
d_gene: TRBD2
abundance: NA

CDR3aa: CASSSTAYWTELNTEAFF
CDR3nt: TGTGCCAGCAGCTCGACCGCCTATTGGACAGAATTGAACACTGAAGCTTTCTTT
j_gene: TRBJ1-1
v_gene: TRBV7-9
d_gene: NA
abundance: once

CDR3aa: CAIRGTASTGELFF
CDR3nt: TGTGCCATCCGAGGGACAGCCTCCACCGGGGAGCTGTTTTTT
j_gene: TRBJ2-2
v_gene: TRBV10-3
d_gene: TRBD1
abundance: NA

CDR3aa: CASSEEDNEQFF
CDR3nt: TGTGCCAGCAGTGAAGAGGACAATGAGCAGTTCTTC
j_gene: TRBJ2-1
v_gene: TRBV2
d_gene: NA
abundance: NA

CDR3aa: CASSAGTGVGYTF
CDR3nt: TGTGCCAGCAGTGCCGGGACAGGGGTTGGCTACACCTTC
j_gene: TRBJ1-2
v_gene: TRBV6-1
d_gene: TRBD1
abundance: NA

CDR3aa: CASSPTRMDRGPNEKLFF
CDR3nt: TGTGCCAGCTCACCGACGAGAATGGACAGGGGCCCGAATGAAAAACTGTTTTTT
j_gene: TRBJ1-4
v_gene: TRBV18
d_gene: TRBD1
abundance: NA

CDR3aa: CASSPQGGTEAFF
CDR3nt: TGCGCCAGCAGCCCACAGGGGGGGACTGAAGCTTTCTTT
j_gene: TRBJ1-1
v_gene: TRBV5-1
d_gene: TRBD1
abundance: NA

CDR3aa: CASSLWGSGNTIYF
CDR3nt: TGTGCCAGCAGCTTGTGGGGGTCTGGAAACACCATATATTTT
j_gene: TRBJ1-3
v_gene: TRBV5-5
d_gene: NA
abundance: NA

CDR3aa: CASSSGSTDTQYF
CDR3nt: TGTGCCAGCAGTTCGGGGTCCACAGATACGCAGTATTTT
j_gene: TRBJ2-3
v_gene: TRBV2
d_gene: NA
abundance: NA

CDR3aa: CASSLRIGGLSYEQYF
CDR3nt: TGTGCCAGCAGTTTACGGATCGGAGGCCTCTCCTACGAGCAGTACTTC
j_gene: TRBJ2-7
v_gene: TRBV27
d_gene: NA
abundance: NA

CDR3aa: CASSYSPGNTGELFF
CDR3nt: TGTGCCAGCAGTTACTCGCCAGGGAACACCGGGGAGCTGTTTTTT
j_gene: TRBJ2-2
v_gene: TRBV6-5
d_gene: NA
abundance: NA

CDR3aa: CASSLAEGARDTQYF
CDR3nt: TGCGCCAGCAGCTTGGCAGAGGGGGCCCGAGATACGCAGTATTTT
j_gene: TRBJ2-3
v_gene: TRBV5-1
d_gene: TRBD1
abundance: NA

CDR3aa: CASSLSASYEQYF
CDR3nt: TGTGCCAGCAGTTTATCCGCCTCCTACGAGCAGTACTTC
j_gene: TRBJ2-7
v_gene: TRBV27
d_gene: NA
abundance: NA

CDR3aa: CASSKKGVRDRAPQDLF
CDR3nt: TGTGCCAGCAGCAAAAAAGGAGTCCGGGACAGGGCCCCTCAAGACCTTTTC
j_gene: TRBJ2-7
v_gene: TRBV21-1
d_gene: NA
abundance: few

CDR3aa: CASSFGQGADTGELFF
CDR3nt: TGTGCCAGCAGCTTTGGACAGGGGGCGGACACCGGGGAGCTGTTTTTT
j_gene: TRBJ2-2
v_gene: TRBV5-8
d_gene: TRBD1
abundance: NA

CDR3aa: CASSETGTPYEQYF
CDR3nt: TGTGCCAGCAGCGAAACCGGGACTCCTTACGAGCAGTACTTC
j_gene: TRBJ2-7
v_gene: TRBV9
d_gene: NA
abundance: NA

CDR3aa: CASSLVRGESEKLFF
CDR3nt: TGCGCCAGCAGCTTGGTTCGCGGGGAGAGTGAAAAACTGTTTTTT
j_gene: TRBJ1-4
v_gene: TRBV5-1
d_gene: NA
abundance: NA

CDR3aa: CASSLWDGLKWDEKLFF
CDR3nt: TGTGCCAGCAGCTTATGGGACGGCCTAAAGTGGGATGAAAAACTGTTTTTT
j_gene: TRBJ1-4
v_gene: TRBV7-9
d_gene: NA
abundance: NA

CDR3aa: CASTSTGGRYYEQYF
CDR3nt: TGTGCCAGCACCTCAACTGGGGGCCGCTACTACGAGCAGTACTTC
j_gene: TRBJ2-7
v_gene: TRBV7-9
d_gene: NA
abundance: once

CDR3aa: CASRQGTATYEQYF
CDR3nt: TGTGCCAGCAGGCAGGGAACAGCCACCTACGAGCAGTACTTC
j_gene: TRBJ2-7
v_gene: TRBV6-1
d_gene: NA
abundance: NA

CDR3aa: CASSLGSGGPDTQYF
CDR3nt: TGTGCCAGCAGCTTAGGAAGCGGGGGGCCAGATACGCAGTATTTT
j_gene: TRBJ2-3
v_gene: TRBV7-9
d_gene: TRBD2
abundance: NA

CDR3aa: CASSIPGPTGNYGYTF
CDR3nt: TGTGCCAGTAGTATACCGGGGCCGACAGGGAACTATGGCTACACCTTC
j_gene: TRBJ1-2
v_gene: TRBV19
d_gene: TRBD1
abundance: NA

CDR3aa: CASSPEDDYGYTF
CDR3nt: TGTGCCAGCTCACCAGAAGACGATTATGGCTACACCTTC
j_gene: TRBJ1-2
v_gene: TRBV18
d_gene: NA
abundance: NA

CDR3aa: CASSLGLREKLFF
CDR3nt: TGTGCCAGCAGCTTGGGGTTGAGGGAAAAACTGTTTTTT
j_gene: TRBJ1-4
v_gene: TRBV5-6
d_gene: NA
abundance: NA

CDR3aa: CATLRGTSYEQYF
CDR3nt: TGTGCCACCTTACGTGGGACCTCCTACGAGCAGTACTTC
j_gene: TRBJ2-7
v_gene: TRBV6-1
d_gene: NA
abundance: few

CDR3aa: CASTPEGPHQPQHF
CDR3nt: TGTGCCAGTACCCCGGAGGGGCCGCATCAGCCCCAGCATTTT
j_gene: TRBJ1-5
v_gene: TRBV19
d_gene: NA
abundance: NA

CDR3aa: CASSWKLAGGTDTQYF
CDR3nt: TGTGCCAGCAGCTGGAAACTAGCGGGGGGCACAGATACGCAGTATTTT
j_gene: TRBJ2-3
v_gene: TRBV7-9
d_gene: TRBD2
abundance: once

CDR3aa: CASRGTGAGNTIYF
CDR3nt: TGTGCCAGCAGAGGGACAGGGGCTGGAAACACCATATATTTT
j_gene: TRBJ1-3
v_gene: TRBV27
d_gene: TRBD1
abundance: NA

CDR3aa: CASSLDGFRTDTQYF
CDR3nt: TGTGCCAGCAGCTTAGACGGCTTCCGCACAGATACGCAGTATTTT
j_gene: TRBJ2-3
v_gene: TRBV11-3
d_gene: NA
abundance: NA

CDR3aa: CASSIDGRGYTEAFF
CDR3nt: TGTGCCAGTAGTATAGATGGCAGAGGATACACTGAAGCTTTCTTT
j_gene: TRBJ1-1
v_gene: TRBV19
d_gene: NA
abundance: few

CDR3aa: CASSYLGGVSYEQYF
CDR3nt: TGTGCCAGCAGTTACCTGGGGGGAGTCTCCTACGAGCAGTACTTC
j_gene: TRBJ2-7
v_gene: TRBV6-5
d_gene: NA
abundance: NA

CDR3aa: CASRDGTGDQPQHF
CDR3nt: TGCGCCAGCAGGGACGGGACAGGGGATCAGCCCCAGCATTTT
j_gene: TRBJ1-5
v_gene: TRBV5-1
d_gene: TRBD1
abundance: NA

CDR3aa: CASSRSLAGGQRNEQFF
CDR3nt: TGCGCCAGCAGCCGATCCCTAGCGGGGGGGCAAAGGAATGAGCAGTTCTTC
j_gene: TRBJ2-1
v_gene: TRBV4-1
d_gene: TRBD2
abundance: NA

CDR3aa: CASSLIQGGAGANVLTF
CDR3nt: TGTGCCAGCAGCTTAATACAGGGTGGTGCTGGGGCCAACGTCCTGACTTTC
j_gene: TRBJ2-6
v_gene: TRBV11-3
d_gene: NA
abundance: NA

CDR3aa: CASSVDGNEQYF
CDR3nt: TGTGCCAGCAGCGTAGACGGGAACGAGCAGTACTTC
j_gene: TRBJ2-7
v_gene: TRBV12-1
d_gene: NA
abundance: NA

CDR3aa: CASRGGVTGELFF
CDR3nt: TGTGCCAGCAGAGGTGGGGTGACCGGGGAGCTGTTTTTT
j_gene: TRBJ2-2
v_gene: TRBV9
d_gene: NA
abundance: NA

CDR3aa: CASSIIDRVSQPQHF
CDR3nt: TGTGCCAGTAGTATAATCGACAGGGTATCTCAGCCCCAGCATTTT
j_gene: TRBJ1-5
v_gene: TRBV19
d_gene: TRBD1
abundance: NA